These T cell receptor beta chains were read from a single sample in a study of molecular identifiers for immune sequencing clone quantification. TCRdb re-derived calls from the PCR reads in MiXCR, one entry per CDR3 protein. The sample holds about 320,000 distinct CDR3 sequences; roughly 23% are singletons and the top ten take approximately 0.8%. What was sequenced was naive CD8+ T cells from blood, with Jurkat cell RNA spiked in. Receptors were obtained from a human donor in good health. Some libraries in this study had Jurkat cell RNA spiked in. Each CDR3 is given with its conserved first and last residue. Fields, in order: CDR3 DNA, CDR3 protein, V gene, clone size, J gene, D gene. The D gene is left open where the match is weak. A row's size may be missing; if present it is once, few, many or a size class.

TGTGCCAGCGGGTTGACTAGCGGGATTAAGGAGACCCAGTACTTC	CASGLTSGIKETQYF	TRBV9	many	TRBJ2-5	TRBD2
TGTGCCAGCGTCGCCGAGGGATTAGAGACCCAGTACTTC	CASVAEGLETQYF	TRBV28	many	TRBJ2-5	.
TGTGCCATCAGTGACGAGGAGACCCAGTACTTC	CAISDEETQYF	TRBV10-3	many	TRBJ2-5	.
TGTGCCAGCAGCCCGTCCGGGCCGAATCCCACAGATACGCAGTATTTT	CASSPSGPNPTDTQYF	TRBV7-9	few	TRBJ2-3	.
TGCGCCAGCAGCCAAGATACGTTATCCTACGAGCAGTACTTC	CASSQDTLSYEQYF	TRBV4-3	many	TRBJ2-7	.
TGTGCCAGCAGCATTCGGAGAGGAGCAGATACGCAGTATTTT	CASSIRRGADTQYF	TRBV12-3/TRBV12-4	many	TRBJ2-3	.
TGCAGTGCTAGAGGGGGCACGGACGTATCTGGGAGCAATCAGCCCCAGCATTTT	CSARGGTDVSGSNQPQHF	TRBV20-1	many	TRBJ1-5	.
TGTGCCAGCAGCGGGCCTGAGCAGAACACCGGGGAGCTGTTTTTT	CASSGPEQNTGELFF	TRBV7-9	.	TRBJ2-2	.
TGTGCCAGCAGTTTATACCGTTACCACTATGGCTACACCTTC	CASSLYRYHYGYTF	TRBV27	.	TRBJ1-2	.
TGTGCCACCAGCAGAGATTCAGAGACTAGCGGGGGGACTCAAGAGACCCAGTACTTC	CATSRDSETSGGTQETQYF	TRBV15	few	TRBJ2-5	TRBD2
TGTGCCACCAGTGATACGACAGGACAGGAGTATTTT	CATSDTTGQEYF	TRBV24-1	many	TRBJ2-3	TRBD1
TGTGCCAGTAGTTTAACTAGCGGGGGGGCCGGTGAGCAGTTCTTC	CASSLTSGGAGEQFF	TRBV19	.	TRBJ2-1	TRBD2
TGTGCCAGTAGCCAGGGGTCCGCGGCGGGTGAGCAGTTCTTC	CASSQGSAAGEQFF	TRBV19	many	TRBJ2-1	.
TGCGCCAGCAGCCAAGGACAGGGGGTAGATACGCAGTATTTT	CASSQGQGVDTQYF	TRBV4-3	.	TRBJ2-3	TRBD1
TGTGCCAGCAGCTTAGTCGGACAGGGGATGTCTGAGCAGTTCTTC	CASSLVGQGMSEQFF	TRBV11-2	few	TRBJ2-1	TRBD1
TGTGCCACCAGCGATAGTTGGGGACCAGGCGCAGATACGCAGTATTTT	CATSDSWGPGADTQYF	TRBV24-1	many	TRBJ2-3	.
TGTGCCAGCACCGTAGGACAGGGAATTAATACGCAGTATTTT	CASTVGQGINTQYF	TRBV28	many	TRBJ2-3	TRBD1
TGTGCCACCAGCAGACAGACAGGGTACCAAGAGACCCAGTACTTC	CATSRQTGYQETQYF	TRBV15	many	TRBJ2-5	TRBD1
TGTGCCAGCAGTGACCCTAGCTCCGGGTCATACCAAGAGACCCAGTACTTC	CASSDPSSGSYQETQYF	TRBV25-1	many	TRBJ2-5	.
TGTGCCAGCATGCGATGGAGTAGCGGGAGGGCGGCAGATACGCAGTATTTT	CASMRWSSGRAADTQYF	TRBV7-9	few	TRBJ2-3	TRBD2
TGTGCCACCGGGACAGGTCCGAACACTGAAGCTTTCTTT	CATGTGPNTEAFF	TRBV6-5	many	TRBJ1-1	TRBD1
TGTGCCAGTAATTCGCGGGCCACTAGCACAGATACGCAGTATTTT	CASNSRATSTDTQYF	TRBV19	many	TRBJ2-3	.
TGTGCCAGCAGCTCCCACGAAGGGGTCGCAGCCGGGGAGCTGTTTTTT	CASSSHEGVAAGELFF	TRBV7-9	many	TRBJ2-2	.
TGTGCCAGCAGTTTATTCCCTAGCGGGAGGTACGAGCAGTACTTC	CASSLFPSGRYEQYF	TRBV27	.	TRBJ2-7	TRBD2
TGTGCCAGCAGCCAAGATGGCGGACCTTACAATGAGCAGTTCTTC	CASSQDGGPYNEQFF	TRBV3-1	many	TRBJ2-1	.
TGCAGTGCTCCAGGGATAGCCAAAAACATTCAGTACTTC	CSAPGIAKNIQYF	TRBV20-1	.	TRBJ2-4	.
TGTGCCAGCAGCCTACAGGGGCCCACCGGGGAGCTGTTTTTT	CASSLQGPTGELFF	TRBV6-5	many	TRBJ2-2	TRBD1
TGTGCCAGCAGTGGGGAGGGGACGAGGGGCGGGGAGCTGTTTTTT	CASSGEGTRGGELFF	TRBV12-3/TRBV12-4	many	TRBJ2-2	TRBD2
TGCGCCAGCAGCCAAGAATCCTGGGGAGGAACTGAAGCTTTCTTT	CASSQESWGGTEAFF	TRBV4-3	many	TRBJ1-1	.
TGTGCCAGTAGTTCAACAAGGGGCGGGTTTCAGCCCCAGCATTTT	CASSSTRGGFQPQHF	TRBV19	.	TRBJ1-5	.
TGTGCCAGCAGCTTGGAGGGTGACGGGGCCAACGTCCTGACTTTC	CASSLEGDGANVLTF	TRBV5-4	few	TRBJ2-6	.
TGCGCCAGCAGCCAAGATCACGCGGGACAGGGAATTCAGCCCCAGCATTTT	CASSQDHAGQGIQPQHF	TRBV4-3	.	TRBJ1-5	TRBD1
TGTGCCATCTCCGGGACAGCTAACTATGGCTACACCTTC	CAISGTANYGYTF	TRBV7-9	.	TRBJ1-2	TRBD1
TGTGCCAGCACCCTCACTAGCCGATATAATGAAAAACTGTTTTTT	CASTLTSRYNEKLFF	TRBV7-6	many	TRBJ1-4	.
TGTGCCAGCAGCTTGTCGTCGGGGGAAGTGGGAGCTTTCTTT	CASSLSSGEVGAFF	TRBV5-6	many	TRBJ1-1	.
TGTGCCACCAGGCAGCTTAATAGCAATCAGCCCCAGCATTTT	CATRQLNSNQPQHF	TRBV15	many	TRBJ1-5	.
TGTGCCAGCAGTCCCCCGGTGGCCGAGGGCTTGTTTTTGTACGAGCAGTACTTC	CASSPPVAEGLFLYEQYF	TRBV27	.	TRBJ2-7	.
TGTGCCAGCAGTTTATTGTCGGCGGGTAATCAGCCCCAGCATTTT	CASSLLSAGNQPQHF	TRBV27	many	TRBJ1-5	.
TGCAGTGCTAGAGAACGACGGGGCACAGATACGCAGTATTTT	CSARERRGTDTQYF	TRBV20-1	many	TRBJ2-3	.
TGTGCCAGCAGCTTAGCGGGGGGCACAGGTACGCAGTATTTT	CASSLAGGTGTQYF	TRBV7-8	.	TRBJ2-3	.
TGTGCCAGCAGTTTATCGGAACGACAGGGAGCTAACTATGGCTACACCTTC	CASSLSERQGANYGYTF	TRBV27	many	TRBJ1-2	TRBD1
TGTGCCTGGACAGGCCCTTATTCACCCCTCCACTTT	CAWTGPYSPLHF	TRBV30	few	TRBJ1-6	.
TGCGCCAGCAGGCGACAGGGGGCGGACACCGGGGAGCTGTTTTTT	CASRRQGADTGELFF	TRBV4-1	.	TRBJ2-2	TRBD1
TGCGCCAGCAGCCCGAGGGAGGTGGGGGGCCGGCAGTTCTTC	CASSPREVGGRQFF	TRBV5-1	many	TRBJ2-1	.
TGTGCCTGGATCTCGTTTGCGGGTGAGACCCAGTACTTC	CAWISFAGETQYF	TRBV30	many	TRBJ2-5	.
TGTGCCAGCAGTGGACAGGTAACTGAAGCTTTCTTT	CASSGQVTEAFF	TRBV2	.	TRBJ1-1	.
TGCGCCAGCAGCCCAGAAACTTTGGCAGATACGCAGTATTTT	CASSPETLADTQYF	TRBV4-3	.	TRBJ2-3	.
TGTACCAGCTCACCCGGGACGGATAATGAAAAACTGTTTTTT	CTSSPGTDNEKLFF	TRBV18	few	TRBJ1-4	.
TGCGCCAGCAGCCATGAACGGACTAGCGACGAGCAGTACTTC	CASSHERTSDEQYF	TRBV4-1	.	TRBJ2-7	TRBD2
TGTGCCAGCAGCCAAGGGGACGGGGATTCTGACGAGCAGTACTTC	CASSQGDGDSDEQYF	TRBV3-1	few	TRBJ2-7	.
TGTGCCAGCAGTAACACTAGTAGGGAGCAGTACTTC	CASSNTSREQYF	TRBV12-3/TRBV12-4	many	TRBJ2-7	.
TGCAGTGCTAGAGATATCGATATACTTTATGAAGCTTTCTTT	CSARDIDILYEAFF	TRBV20-1	many	TRBJ1-1	.
TGTGCCAGCAGTTTTGGGGCAGGACCCAATCAGCCCCAGCATTTT	CASSFGAGPNQPQHF	TRBV6-2/TRBV6-3	many	TRBJ1-5	.
TGTGCCAGCAGTTTAGGGGACAGGGTATACACTGAAGCTTTCTTT	CASSLGDRVYTEAFF	TRBV12-3/TRBV12-4	many	TRBJ1-1	TRBD1
TGTGCCAGCAGTTACGACAGGGGGACGGCTTTCTTT	CASSYDRGTAFF	TRBV6-2/TRBV6-3	few	TRBJ1-1	TRBD1
TGCAGCGTCCCAACCCAGGGCCCCTATGGCTACACCTTC	CSVPTQGPYGYTF	TRBV29-1	few	TRBJ1-2	.
TGCGCCAGCAGCCAAGAATGGGGTAATCGTGCCAACGTCCTGACTTTC	CASSQEWGNRANVLTF	TRBV4-1	many	TRBJ2-6	.